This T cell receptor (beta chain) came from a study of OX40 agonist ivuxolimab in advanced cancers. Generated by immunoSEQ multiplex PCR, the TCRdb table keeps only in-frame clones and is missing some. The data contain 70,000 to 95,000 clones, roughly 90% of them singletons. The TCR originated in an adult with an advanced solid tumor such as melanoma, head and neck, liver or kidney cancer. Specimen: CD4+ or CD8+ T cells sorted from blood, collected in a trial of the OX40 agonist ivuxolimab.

DNA of the CDR3: TGTGCCACCGGACTATGGGCTGGGGAGCAGTACTTC. This translates into CATGLWAGEQYF. The chain links TRBV19 to TRBJ2-7, with D maybe TRBD2 (6 bases). CDR1 and CDR2 from the germline V gene are LNHDA and SQIVND (reference sequence). V was cut by 10 bases and J by 7 bases, with 17 bases left in between. This CDR3 spans 12 amino acids.